Listed below are T cell receptor beta chains from one sample, sequenced in a study of metastatic and nonmetastatic thyroid tumors. With MiXCR, TCRdb called clones anew from the PCR reads. The sample has around 37,000 clones; about 25% are singletons. The specimen sequenced was blood. These receptor sequences come from a female donor with papillary thyroid cancer or a benign thyroid nodule (not recorded which). Some clones in this sample may be carry-over from other donors' samples. CDR3s include the opening cysteine and the closing phenylalanine or tryptophan. A D gene is named only where the DNA matches it firmly. Expanded clones are given a class, and other clones once, few, many or no size at all.

V gene	J gene	clone size	CDR3 length	D gene	CDR3 DNA	CDR3 protein
TRBV29-1	TRBJ2-5	many	12	.	TGCAGCGTTGGACAGAGGCAAGAGACCCAGTACTTC	CSVGQRQETQYF
TRBV9	TRBJ1-6	.	14	.	TGTGCCAGCAGCGTCGACGGAGATAATTCACCCCTCCACTTT	CASSVDGDNSPLHF
TRBV9	TRBJ2-1	many	13	.	TGTGCCAGCAGCGTAGCAGGTAACAATGAGCAGTTCTTC	CASSVAGNNEQFF
TRBV5-1	TRBJ2-7	many	13	.	TGCGCCAGCAGCTTGGCCATTAACTACGAGCAGTACTTC	CASSLAINYEQYF
TRBV12-3/TRBV12-4	TRBJ1-6	few	13	.	TGTGCCAGCAGTTCCTCCCGGAATTCACCCCTCCACTTT	CASSSSRNSPLHF
TRBV13	TRBJ1-5	.	20	.	TGTGCCAGCAGCCGCTGTGTTGGACGTACCCACGGTAGTAGCAATCAGCCCCAGCATTTT	CASSRCVGRTHGSSNQPQHF
TRBV20-1	TRBJ2-7	.	13	.	TGCAGTGGCAACGCCAGGGAGGCTAGCGAGCAGTACTTC	CSGNAREASEQYF
TRBV7-9	TRBJ1-1	few	12	.	TGTGCCAGCAGCAAAGGGAGCACTGAAGCTTTCTTT	CASSKGSTEAFF
TRBV7-8	TRBJ1-5	once	13	.	TGTGCCAGCAGCTTATGGGGGGCCCAGCCCCAGCATTTT	CASSLWGAQPQHF
TRBV29-1	TRBJ2-2	many	13	.	TGCAGCGCAGGGGCTAGCGAAATCGGGGAGCTGTTTTTT	CSAGASEIGELFF
TRBV27	TRBJ2-7	few	14	TRBD1	TGTGCCAGCAGTTCCACGACAGGGGGCTACGAGCAGTACTTC	CASSSTTGGYEQYF
TRBV6-5	TRBJ2-7	medium-sized	12	.	TGTGCCAGCAGTTACGACGGTTACGAGCAGTACTTC	CASSYDGYEQYF
TRBV18	TRBJ1-1	many	14	.	TGTGCCAGCTCACCAACAGGGACGAACACTGAAGCTTTCTTT	CASSPTGTNTEAFF
TRBV30	TRBJ1-5	many	14	.	TGTGCCTGGAGTGGACAGTTGGGGGATCAGCCCCAGCATTTT	CAWSGQLGDQPQHF
TRBV29-1	TRBJ2-1	many	16	TRBD2	TGCAGCGTTGAGAGTAATGAGCGGGGGGAACTTGATGAGCAGTTCTTC	CSVESNERGELDEQFF
TRBV6-1	TRBJ2-5	many	15	TRBD2	TGTGCCAGCAGTGTCACTAGCGGGACCCAAGAGACCCAGTACTTC	CASSVTSGTQETQYF
TRBV4-1	TRBJ2-1	many	14	.	TGCGCCAGCAGCCCCCTGGGCATCGGGAATGAGCAGTTCTTC	CASSPLGIGNEQFF
TRBV7-9	TRBJ2-1	many	15	TRBD2	TGTGCCAGCAGCTTAGCCCTAGCGGGGAACAATGAGCAGTTCTTC	CASSLALAGNNEQFF
TRBV28	TRBJ2-5	many	14	.	TGTGCCAGCAGTTCCCCCCACGGCGCTTGGGCCCAGTACTTC	CASSSPHGAWAQYF
TRBV7-9	TRBJ2-1	many	15	.	TGTGCCAGCAGCCCCGGGTTCGCAGTCTACAATGAGCAGTTCTTC	CASSPGFAVYNEQFF
TRBV5-4	TRBJ2-3	many	16	TRBD1	TGTGCCAGCAGCTTTCGGGACAGGGGTAACACAGATACGCAGTATTTT	CASSFRDRGNTDTQYF
TRBV20-1	TRBJ2-1	many	14	TRBD1	TGCAGTGCTACTTCCGGGACAGGGACCAATGAGCAGTTCTTC	CSATSGTGTNEQFF
TRBV12-3/TRBV12-4	TRBJ1-2	few	13	.	TGTGCCAGCAGTCTACGACACGACTATGGCTACACCTTC	CASSLRHDYGYTF
TRBV11-2	TRBJ1-1	many	14	.	TGTGCCAGCAGCTTAGCTTTGGGTCATACTGAAGCTTTCTTT	CASSLALGHTEAFF
TRBV18	TRBJ2-7	.	16	TRBD1	TGTGCCAGCTCACCCCGACAGGGGCTGAGCTCCTACGAGCAGTACTTC	CASSPRQGLSSYEQYF
TRBV2	TRBJ1-2	many	13	.	TGTGCCAGCAGCTCGGCCAGGACGCGGGGCTACACCTTC	CASSSARTRGYTF
TRBV5-1	TRBJ2-1	many	17	.	TGCGCCAGCAGCCCCTATACGGGGGTACTCTCCTACAATGAGCAGTTCTTC	CASSPYTGVLSYNEQFF
TRBV29-1	TRBJ2-3	many	15	TRBD2	TGCAGCGTTGACGGGACTAGCGGGAGCACAGATACGCAGTATTTT	CSVDGTSGSTDTQYF
TRBV15	TRBJ2-1	many	15	.	TGTGCCACCAGCAGGAGGGGGGGAACCTACAATGAGCAGTTCTTC	CATSRRGGTYNEQFF